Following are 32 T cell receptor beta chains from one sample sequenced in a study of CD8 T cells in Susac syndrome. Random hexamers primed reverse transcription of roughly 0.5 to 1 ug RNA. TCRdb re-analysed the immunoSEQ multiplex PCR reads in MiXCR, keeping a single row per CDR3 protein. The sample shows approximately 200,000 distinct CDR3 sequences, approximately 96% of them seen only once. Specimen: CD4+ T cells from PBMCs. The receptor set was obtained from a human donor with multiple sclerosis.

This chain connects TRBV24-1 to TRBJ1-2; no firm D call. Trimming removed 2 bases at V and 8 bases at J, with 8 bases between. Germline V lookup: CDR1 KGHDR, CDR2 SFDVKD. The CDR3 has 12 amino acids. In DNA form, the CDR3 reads TGTGCCACCAGTGATTCGGGGAACGGCTACACCTTC. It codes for CATSDSGNGYTF.

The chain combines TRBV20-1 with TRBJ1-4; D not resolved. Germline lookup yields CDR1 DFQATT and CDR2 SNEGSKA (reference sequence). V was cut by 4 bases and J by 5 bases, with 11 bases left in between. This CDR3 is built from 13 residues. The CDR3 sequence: CSANGQWNEKLFF. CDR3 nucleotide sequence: TGCAGTGCTAACGGCCAGTGGAATGAAAAACTGTTTTTT.

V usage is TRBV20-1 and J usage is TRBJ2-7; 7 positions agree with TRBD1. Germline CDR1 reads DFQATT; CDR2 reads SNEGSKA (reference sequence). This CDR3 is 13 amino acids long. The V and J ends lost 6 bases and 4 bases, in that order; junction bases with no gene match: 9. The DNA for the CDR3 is TGCAGTGCCCAGACAGGGAAGAGTTACGAGCAGTACTTC. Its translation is CSAQTGKSYEQYF.

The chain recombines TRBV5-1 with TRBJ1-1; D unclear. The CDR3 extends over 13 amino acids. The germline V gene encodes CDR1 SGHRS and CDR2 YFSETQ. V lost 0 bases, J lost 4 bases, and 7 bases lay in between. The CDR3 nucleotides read TGCGCCAGCAGCTTGGAGGACCTCACTGAAGCTTTCTTT. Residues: CASSLEDLTEAFF.

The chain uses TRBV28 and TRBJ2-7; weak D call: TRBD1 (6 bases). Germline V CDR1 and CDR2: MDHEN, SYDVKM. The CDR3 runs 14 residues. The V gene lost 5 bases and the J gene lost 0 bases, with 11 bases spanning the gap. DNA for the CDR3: TGTGCCAGCAGTGACAGGCTACCCTCCTACGAGCAGTACTTC. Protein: CASSDRLPSYEQYF.

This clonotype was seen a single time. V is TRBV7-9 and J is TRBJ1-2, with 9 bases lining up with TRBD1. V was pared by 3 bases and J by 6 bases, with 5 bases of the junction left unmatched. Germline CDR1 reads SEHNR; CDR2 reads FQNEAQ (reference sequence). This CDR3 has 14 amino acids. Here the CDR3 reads CASSLGQGGNGYTF. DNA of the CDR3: TGTGCCAGCAGCTTGGGACAGGGTGGCAATGGCTACACCTTC.

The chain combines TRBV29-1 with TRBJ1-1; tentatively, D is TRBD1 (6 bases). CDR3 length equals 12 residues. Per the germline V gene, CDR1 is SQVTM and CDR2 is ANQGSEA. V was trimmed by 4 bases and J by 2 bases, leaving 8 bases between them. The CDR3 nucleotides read TGCAGCGTTGGGGGGCTTAACACTGAAGCTTTCTTT. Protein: CSVGGLNTEAFF.

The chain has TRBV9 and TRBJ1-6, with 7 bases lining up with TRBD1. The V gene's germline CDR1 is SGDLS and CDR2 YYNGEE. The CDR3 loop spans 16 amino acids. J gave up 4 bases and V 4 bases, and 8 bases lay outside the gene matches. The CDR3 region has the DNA TGTGCCAGCAGCCCTAGCCTGACAGGGTATAATTCACCCCTCCACTTT. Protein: CASSPSLTGYNSPLHF.

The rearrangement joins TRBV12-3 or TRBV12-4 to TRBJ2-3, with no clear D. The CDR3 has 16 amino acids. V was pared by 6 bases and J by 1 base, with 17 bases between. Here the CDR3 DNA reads TGTGCCAGCAGCTACCCCCTGGGGTCGGGCACAGATACGCAGTATTTT. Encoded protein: CASSYPLGSGTDTQYF.

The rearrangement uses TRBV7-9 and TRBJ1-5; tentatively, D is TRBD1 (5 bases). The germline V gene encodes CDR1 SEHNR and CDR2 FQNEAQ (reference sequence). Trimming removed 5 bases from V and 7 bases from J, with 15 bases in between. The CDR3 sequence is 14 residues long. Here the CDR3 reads CASSQGGRGQPQHF. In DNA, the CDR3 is TGTGCCAGCAGCCAGGGCGGAAGAGGGCAGCCCCAGCATTTT.

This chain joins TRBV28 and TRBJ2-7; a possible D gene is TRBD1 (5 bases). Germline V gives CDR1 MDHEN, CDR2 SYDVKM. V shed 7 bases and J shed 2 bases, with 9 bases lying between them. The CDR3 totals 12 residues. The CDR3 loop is CASTSRAYEQYF. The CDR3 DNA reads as TGTGCCAGCACCTCCAGGGCCTACGAGCAGTACTTC.

The CDR3 DNA follows: TGTGCCAGCAGTTACCCGGGACAGGGGAGCTACGAGCAGTACTTC. Its translation is CASSYPGQGSYEQYF. V and J are TRBV6-2 or TRBV6-3 and TRBJ2-7; 10 bases map to TRBD1. From germline, CDR1 is MNHEY and CDR2 SVGEGT. V lost 2 bases, J lost 3 bases, and 4 bases stayed unmatched. The CDR3 sequence is 15 residues long.

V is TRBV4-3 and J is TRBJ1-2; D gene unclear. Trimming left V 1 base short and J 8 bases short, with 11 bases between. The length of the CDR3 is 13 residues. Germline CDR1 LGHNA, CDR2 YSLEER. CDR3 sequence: CASSQVLLSGYTF. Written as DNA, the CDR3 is TGCGCCAGCAGCCAAGTCCTCTTAAGCGGCTACACCTTC.

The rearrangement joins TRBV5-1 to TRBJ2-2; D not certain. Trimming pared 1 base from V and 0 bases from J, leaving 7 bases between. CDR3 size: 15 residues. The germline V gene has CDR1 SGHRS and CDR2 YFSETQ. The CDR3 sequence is CASSLRQANTGELFF. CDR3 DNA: TGCGCCAGCAGCTTGAGGCAGGCGAACACCGGGGAGCTGTTTTTT.

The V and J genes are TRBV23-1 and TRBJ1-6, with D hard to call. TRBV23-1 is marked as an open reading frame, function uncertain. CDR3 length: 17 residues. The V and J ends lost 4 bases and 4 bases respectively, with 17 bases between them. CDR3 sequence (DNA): TGCGCCAGCAGTCCCGGACGGACCGAAAAATATAATTCACCCCTCCACTTT. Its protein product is CASSPGRTEKYNSPLHF.

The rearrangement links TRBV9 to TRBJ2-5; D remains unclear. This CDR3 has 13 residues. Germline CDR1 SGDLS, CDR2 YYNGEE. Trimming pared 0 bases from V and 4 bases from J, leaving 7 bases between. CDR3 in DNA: TGTGCCAGCAGCGTAGGCGTGGGAGAGACCCAGTACTTC. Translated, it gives CASSVGVGETQYF. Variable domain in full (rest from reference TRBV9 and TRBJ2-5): DSGVTQTPKHLITATGQRVTLRCSPRSGDLSVYWYQQSLDQGLQFLIQYYNGEERAKGNILERFSAQQFPDLHSELNLSSLELGDSALYFCASSVGVGETQYFGPGTRLLVL.

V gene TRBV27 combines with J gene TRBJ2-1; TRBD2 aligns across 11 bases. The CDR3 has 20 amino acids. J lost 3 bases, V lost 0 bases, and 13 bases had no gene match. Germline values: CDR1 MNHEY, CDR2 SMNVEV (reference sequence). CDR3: CASSLSRSTSGEAFYNEQFF. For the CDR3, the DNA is TGTGCCAGCAGTTTATCGCGTTCGACTAGCGGGGAGGCCTTCTACAATGAGCAGTTCTTC.

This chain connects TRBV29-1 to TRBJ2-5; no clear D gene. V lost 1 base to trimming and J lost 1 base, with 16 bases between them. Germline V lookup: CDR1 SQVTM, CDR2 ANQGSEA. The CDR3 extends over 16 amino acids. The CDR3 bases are TGCAGCGTTGAAGGAAGTGCAGAAAGCGCCCAAGAGACCCAGTACTTC. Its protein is CSVEGSAESAQETQYF.

The CDR3 protein is CASSRRSSTDTQYF. The CDR3 DNA is TGCGCCAGCAGCCGCAGATCTAGCACAGATACGCAGTATTTT. The chain links TRBV5-1 to TRBJ2-3; D gene unclear. The CDR3 is made up of 14 amino acids. The V gene lost 4 bases and the J gene lost 0 bases, with 9 bases spanning the gap. The V gene's germline CDR1 is SGHRS and CDR2 YFSETQ.

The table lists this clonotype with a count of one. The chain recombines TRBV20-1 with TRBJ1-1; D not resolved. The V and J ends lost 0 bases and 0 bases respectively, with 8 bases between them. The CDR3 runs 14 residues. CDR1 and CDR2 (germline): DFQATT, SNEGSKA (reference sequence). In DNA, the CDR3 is TGCAGTGCTAGAGAAATTACAGTGAACACTGAAGCTTTCTTT. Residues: CSAREITVNTEAFF.

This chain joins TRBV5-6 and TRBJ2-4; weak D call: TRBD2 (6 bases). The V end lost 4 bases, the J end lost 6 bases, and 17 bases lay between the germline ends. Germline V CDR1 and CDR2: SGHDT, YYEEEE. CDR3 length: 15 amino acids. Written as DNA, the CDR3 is TGTGCCAGCAGCGCCCCCGCGGAGGGTGGAAACATTCAGTACTTC. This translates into CASSAPAEGGNIQYF.

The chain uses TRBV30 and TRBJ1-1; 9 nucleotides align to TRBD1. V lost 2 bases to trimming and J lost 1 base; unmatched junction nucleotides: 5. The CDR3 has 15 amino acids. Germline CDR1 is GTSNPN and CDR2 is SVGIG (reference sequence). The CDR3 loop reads CAWSRLGQGNTEAFF. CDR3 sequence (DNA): TGTGCCTGGAGTCGTTTGGGACAGGGGAACACTGAAGCTTTCTTT.

CDR3 bases: TGCGCCAGCAGCCAAGAAGGACAGGGGTCCTACGAGCAGTACTTC. It specifies CASSQEGQGSYEQYF. The V gene is TRBV4-3, the J gene TRBJ2-7, with 9 nucleotides matching TRBD1. Germline lookup yields CDR1 LGHNA and CDR2 YSLEER. After removal of 0 bases from V and 1 base from J, the junction contained 1 base not matched to a gene. The CDR3 spans 15 residues.

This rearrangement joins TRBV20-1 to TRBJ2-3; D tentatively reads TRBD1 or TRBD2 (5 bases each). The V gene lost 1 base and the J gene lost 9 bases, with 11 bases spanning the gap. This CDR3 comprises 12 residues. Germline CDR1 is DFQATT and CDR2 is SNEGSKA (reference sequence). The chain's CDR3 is CSARVIGTTQYF. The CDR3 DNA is TGCAGTGCTAGAGTGATCGGGACCACGCAGTATTTT.

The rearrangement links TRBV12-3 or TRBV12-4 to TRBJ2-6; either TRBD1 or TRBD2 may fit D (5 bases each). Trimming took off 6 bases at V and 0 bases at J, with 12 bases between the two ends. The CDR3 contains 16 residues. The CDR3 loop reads CASRSSGTSGANVLTF. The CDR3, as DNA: TGTGCCAGCAGGTCGTCAGGGACCTCTGGGGCCAACGTCCTGACTTTC.

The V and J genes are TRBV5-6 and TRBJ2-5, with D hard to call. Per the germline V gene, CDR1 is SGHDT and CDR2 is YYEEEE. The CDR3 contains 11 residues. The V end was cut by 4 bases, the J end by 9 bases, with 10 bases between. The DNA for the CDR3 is TGTGCCAGCAGCCGGCGTAGGGCCCAGTACTTC. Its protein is CASSRRRAQYF. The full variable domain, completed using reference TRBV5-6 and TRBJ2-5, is DAGVTQSPTHLIKTRGQQVTLRCSPKSGHDTVSWYQQALGQGPQFIFQYYEEEERQRGNFPDRFSGHQFPNYSSELNVNALLLGDSALYLCASSRRRAQYFGPGTRLLVL.

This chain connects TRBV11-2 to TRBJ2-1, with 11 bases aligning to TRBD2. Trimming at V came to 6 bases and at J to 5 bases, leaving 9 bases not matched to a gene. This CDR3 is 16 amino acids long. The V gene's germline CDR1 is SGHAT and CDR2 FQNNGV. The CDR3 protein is CASSTSGTSGNNEQFF. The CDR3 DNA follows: TGTGCCAGCAGTACATCCGGGACTAGCGGAAACAATGAGCAGTTCTTC.

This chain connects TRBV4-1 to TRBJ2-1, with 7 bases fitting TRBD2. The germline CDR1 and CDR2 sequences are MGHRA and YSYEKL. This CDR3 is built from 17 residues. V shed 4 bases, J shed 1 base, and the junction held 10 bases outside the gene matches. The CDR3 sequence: CASSRGGIVLSYNEQFF. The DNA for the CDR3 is TGCGCCAGCAGCCGCGGGGGAATTGTGTTATCCTACAATGAGCAGTTCTTC.

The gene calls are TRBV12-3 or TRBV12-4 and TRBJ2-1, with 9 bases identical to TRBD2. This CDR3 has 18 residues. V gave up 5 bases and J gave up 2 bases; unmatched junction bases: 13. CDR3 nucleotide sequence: TGTGCCAGCAGTCCCGGAAGTGGCAGCGGGGGGACCTACAATGAGCAGTTCTTC. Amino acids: CASSPGSGSGGTYNEQFF.

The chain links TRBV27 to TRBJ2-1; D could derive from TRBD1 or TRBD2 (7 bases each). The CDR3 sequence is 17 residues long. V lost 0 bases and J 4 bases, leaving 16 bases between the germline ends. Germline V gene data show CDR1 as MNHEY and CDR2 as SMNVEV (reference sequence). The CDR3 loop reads CASSLSLRGGWYNEQFF. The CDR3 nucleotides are TGTGCCAGCAGTTTATCCCTCAGGGGGGGTTGGTACAATGAGCAGTTCTTC.

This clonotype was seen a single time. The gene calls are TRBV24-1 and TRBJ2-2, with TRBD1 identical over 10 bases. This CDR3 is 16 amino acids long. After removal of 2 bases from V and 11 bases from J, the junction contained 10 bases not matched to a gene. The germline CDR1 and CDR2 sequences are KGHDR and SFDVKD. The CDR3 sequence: CATSDYPRDRGIELFF. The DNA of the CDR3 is TGTGCCACCAGTGATTACCCCCGGGACAGGGGAATTGAGCTGTTTTTT.

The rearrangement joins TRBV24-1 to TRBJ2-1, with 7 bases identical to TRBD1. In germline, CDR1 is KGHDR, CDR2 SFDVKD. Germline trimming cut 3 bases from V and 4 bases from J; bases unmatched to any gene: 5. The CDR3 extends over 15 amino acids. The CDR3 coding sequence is TGTGCCACCAGTGATCCCGGACAGGCTTACAATGAGCAGTTCTTC. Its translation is CATSDPGQAYNEQFF.